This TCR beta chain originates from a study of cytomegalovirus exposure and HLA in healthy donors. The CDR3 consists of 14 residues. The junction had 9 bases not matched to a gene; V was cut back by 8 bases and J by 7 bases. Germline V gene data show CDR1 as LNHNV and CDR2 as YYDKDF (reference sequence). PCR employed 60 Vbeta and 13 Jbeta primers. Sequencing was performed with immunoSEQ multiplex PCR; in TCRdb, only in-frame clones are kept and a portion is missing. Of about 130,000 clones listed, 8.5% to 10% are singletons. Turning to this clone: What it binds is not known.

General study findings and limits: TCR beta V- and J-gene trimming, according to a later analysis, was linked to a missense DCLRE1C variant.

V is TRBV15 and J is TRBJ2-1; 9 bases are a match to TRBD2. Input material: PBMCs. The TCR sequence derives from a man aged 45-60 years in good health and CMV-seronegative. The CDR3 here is CATSSSGGSNEQFF. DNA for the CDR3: TGTGCCACCTCCTCGAGCGGGGGGAGTAATGAGCAGTTCTTC.